This TCR beta chain was sequenced during a study of tumor-infiltrating lymphocytes in primary liver carcinoma. Overall study context: Staged T1-T3 N0M0, the tumors had sizes that ranged from roughly 4.2 to 11 cm across.

The authors made TCR beta cDNA from around 500 ng total RNA with a constant-region primer. Each TCR beta library was derived from three nested multiplex PCR rounds that employed slightly modified ARM-PCR. Use of TRBV1-TRBV30 forward primers with a C-beta reverse primer characterized the first two PCR rounds, which lasted about 11 cycles each. TCRdb reprocessed the multiplex PCR reads with MiXCR, giving one entry per CDR3 protein. The data contain about 330,000 distinct CDR3 sequences, roughly 61% of them singletons. A word on this clonotype: Its antigen is not identified.

In addition to blood RNA drawn from unsorted whole blood, germline DNA was extracted. V lost 6 bases, J lost 3 bases, and 12 bases lay in between. The germline V gene encodes CDR1 MGHDK and CDR2 SYGVNS. The CDR3 length is 14 residues. Notes on the study in general: Less overlap was seen in tumor-adjacent and tumor-blood pairs than in tumor region pairs. Bulk unsorted material prevented CD4+ and CD8+ repertoire comparison. Compared with blood, tumor repertoires held significantly more in their top 250 clones.

The chain uses TRBV25-1 and TRBJ1-5; no clear D. The sample was peripheral blood. The receptor was derived from a man aged 35 to 55 with primary liver carcinoma and hepatitis B virus infection. CDR3 nucleotides: TGTGCCAGCAGGGACCTCGGTGACAATCAGCCCCAGCATTTT. This codes for CASRDLGDNQPQHF. Filled out from reference TRBV25-1 and TRBJ1-5, the complete variable domain reads EADIYQTPRYLVIGTGKKITLECSQTMGHDKMYWYQQDPGMELHLIHYSYGVNSTEKGDLSSESTVSRIRTEHFPLTLESARPSHTSQYLCASRDLGDNQPQHFGDGTRLSIL.